This note documents a single TCR beta chain sequence. Its antigen is as yet unknown. This record comes from a study of OX40 agonist ivuxolimab in advanced cancers. Study details: Patients were dosed intravenously with ivuxolimab at 0.01 to 10 mg/kg every 2 weeks. Subjects had a mean age of about 65 years, with a range of about 23 to 85; roughly 83% were male.

The CDR3 is 15 amino acids. Trimming pared 1 base from V and 4 bases from J, leaving 9 bases between. Per the germline V gene, CDR1 is SGDLS and CDR2 is YYNGEE. Findings and limits, study-wide: Expanded clones were, on average, more numerous among CD8+ T cells than CD4+.

Clones were sequenced by immunoSEQ multiplex PCR, and TCRdb holds only the in-frame ones, with some missing. The table lists 100,000 or so clones, 70% to 90% of them singletons. This TCR was recovered from an adult with an advanced solid tumor such as melanoma, head and neck, liver or kidney cancer. The source material was CD4+ or CD8+ T cells sorted from blood, sampled in a trial of the OX40 agonist ivuxolimab. The chain uses TRBV9 and TRBJ1-6; a possible D gene is TRBD1 (5 bases). CDR3 sequence reads: CASSVSEGYNSPLHF. The CDR3 DNA is TGTGCCAGCAGCGTATCGGAGGGGTATAATTCACCCCTCCACTTT.